Listed here are 30 T cell receptor beta chains from one sample, sequenced in a study of multiple sclerosis patients with progressive multifocal leukoencephalopathy. Data came from immunoSEQ multiplex PCR; TCRdb stores just in-frame clones and leaves some out. The sample gives 25,000 to 35,000 clones, roughly 89% of which show up once; about 6.1% is in the top ten. The time point is: time of PML onset. The sequencing here drew on PBMCs, taken from a patient treated with natalizumab. These receptors came from a woman aged 35 to 49 with progressive multifocal leukoencephalopathy.

The chain recombines TRBV6-1 with TRBJ1-1; D not certain. Germline assignment: CDR1 MNHNS and CDR2 SASEGT. Trimming took off 2 bases at V and 2 bases at J, with 9 bases between the two ends. The CDR3 is made up of 14 amino acids. The CDR3 DNA reads TGTGCCAGCAGTGAAATAGACGGCAACACTGAAGCTTTCTTT. It yields the protein CASSEIDGNTEAFF.

V usage is TRBV27 and J usage is TRBJ1-6; 7 bases fit TRBD1. CDR1 is MNHEY, CDR2 SMNVEV, per germline (reference sequence). V lost 5 bases to trimming and J lost 0 bases; unmatched junction nucleotides: 4. CDR3 length: 16 residues. The CDR3 coding sequence is TGTGCCAGCAGTCCCAGGGGGAGCTCCTATAATTCACCCCTCCACTTT. It is translated as CASSPRGSSYNSPLHF.

The rearrangement links TRBV4-3 to TRBJ1-1, with 8 bases aligning to TRBD1. V was pared by 5 bases and J by 1 base, with 3 bases of the junction left unmatched. This CDR3 region has 14 residues. Germline V CDR1 and CDR2: LGHNA, YSLEER. The CDR3 DNA follows: TGCGCCAGCAGCGTAACAGGGGGGAACACTGAAGCTTTCTTT. This encodes CASSVTGGNTEAFF.

The rearrangement joins TRBV2 to TRBJ1-6; 9 nucleotides align to TRBD1. The CDR3 extends over 13 amino acids. Germline V gives CDR1 SNHLY, CDR2 FYNNEI. Trimming cost V 6 bases and J 10 bases; bases outside gene matches: 4. The CDR3 protein is CASRGTGNSPLHF. As DNA, the CDR3 is TGTGCCAGCAGAGGGACAGGGAACTCACCCCTCCACTTT.

The J gene is TRBJ1-5, the V gene TRBV5-8; D gene unclear. The CDR3 loop spans 15 amino acids. Germline V gene lookup returns CDR1 SGHTS and CDR2 YDEGEE. V dropped 4 bases and J dropped 1 base, with 12 bases sitting between them. Here the CDR3 reads CASSLRGGSNQPQHF. The CDR3, as DNA: TGTGCCAGCAGCCTAAGAGGAGGGAGCAATCAGCCCCAGCATTTT.

V usage is TRBV7-6 and J usage is TRBJ2-3; 11 nucleotides agree with TRBD2. In germline, CDR1 is SGHVS, CDR2 FNYEAQ. Trimming cost V 8 bases and J 1 base; bases outside gene matches: 11. The CDR3 totals 17 residues. The CDR3 here is CASGRLAGGRGTDTQYF. The CDR3 DNA sequence: TGTGCCAGCGGGCGGCTAGCGGGGGGAAGGGGCACAGATACGCAGTATTTT. Together with reference TRBV7-6 and TRBJ2-3, the CDR3 gives the full variable domain: GAGVSQSPRYKVTKRGQDVALRCDPISGHVSLYWYRQALGQGPEFLTYFNYEAQQDKSGLPNDRFSAERPEGSISTLTIQRTEQRDSAMYRCASGRLAGGRGTDTQYFGPGTRLTVL.

The chain combines TRBV30 with TRBJ2-5; no firm D call. The end of the DNA aligns better with TRBJ2-7, so the J call may be wrong. Germline V gene data show CDR1 as GTSNPN and CDR2 as SVGIG (reference sequence). The CDR3 extends over 11 amino acids. Here the CDR3 DNA reads TGTGCCTGGAGTGTGTCCTACGAGCAGTACTTC. It encodes CAWSVSYEQYF.

This chain connects TRBV7-9 to TRBJ2-1; a possible D gene is TRBD1 (6 bases). The CDR3 sequence is 13 residues long. Trimming left V 5 bases short and J 6 bases short, with 11 bases between. Germline-derived CDR1 and CDR2 are SEHNR and FQNEAQ (reference sequence). CDR3 sequence: CASSRTVANEQFF. CDR3 in DNA: TGTGCCAGCAGCCGGACAGTTGCCAATGAGCAGTTCTTC.

In this sample, this clone turned up a few times. The genes are TRBV5-1 and TRBJ2-1; TRBD1 agrees at 7 bases. The CDR3 consists of 16 residues. Germline loops: CDR1 SGHRS, CDR2 YFSETQ. V was clipped by 0 bases and J by 4 bases; unmatched bases: 7. CDR3 nucleotides: TGCGCCAGCAGCTTGGCAGGGACAGTGAGTTACAATGAGCAGTTCTTC. It encodes CASSLAGTVSYNEQFF.

The chain employs TRBV19 and TRBJ2-1; 9 nucleotides agree with TRBD2. After removal of 6 bases from V and 0 bases from J, the junction contained 3 bases not matched to a gene. Germline values: CDR1 LNHDA, CDR2 SQIVND (reference sequence). CDR3 size: 15 residues. The CDR3 nucleotides are TGTGCCAGTAGGTTAGCGGGGGACTCCTACAATGAGCAGTTCTTC. Protein: CASRLAGDSYNEQFF.

A remark on this clone: This CDR3 is also generated by other DNA sequences in the sample. The V call is TRBV19, the J call TRBJ1-5, with D possibly being TRBD1 (5 bases). From germline, CDR1 is LNHDA and CDR2 SQIVND (reference sequence). The CDR3 totals 14 residues. The ends were cut back, 5 bases at V and 4 bases at J, with 12 bases in the middle. The CDR3: CASSLGRANQPQHF. The CDR3 DNA reads TGTGCCAGTAGTCTGGGACGGGCTAATCAGCCCCAGCATTTT. The entire variable domain, with the rest obtained from reference TRBV19 and TRBJ1-5, is as follows: DGGITQSPKYLFRKEGQNVTLSCEQNLNHDAMYWYRQDPGQGLRLIYYSQIVNDFQKGDIAEGYSVSREKKESFPLTVTSAQKNPTAFYLCASSLGRANQPQHFGDGTRLSIL.

The sample holds one count of this clone. This rearrangement joins TRBV5-8 to TRBJ1-2; D possibly corresponds to TRBD1 (6 bases). Trimming cost V 5 bases and J 4 bases, with 15 bases left between them. This CDR3 has 14 residues. Germline V gives CDR1 SGHTS, CDR2 YDEGEE. This CDR3 reads CASRRATGPYGYTF. The CDR3 DNA reads TGTGCCAGCAGGCGGGCGACAGGCCCCTATGGCTACACCTTC.

The gene calls are TRBV11-3 and TRBJ2-7; D call uncertain. V was shortened by 5 bases and J by 2 bases, with 7 bases between the two germline ends. Germline-derived CDR1 and CDR2 are SGHNT and YENEEA. The CDR3 runs to 12 residues. The CDR3 here is CASSAGPYEQYF. CDR3 DNA sequence: TGTGCCAGCAGCGCAGGCCCCTACGAGCAGTACTTC.

The chain is built from TRBV9 and TRBJ2-3, with D possibly matching TRBD2 (6 bases). The ends were cut back, 0 bases at V and 0 bases at J, with 11 bases in the middle. This CDR3 region has 16 residues. Germline lookup yields CDR1 SGDLS and CDR2 YYNGEE. CDR3 in amino acids: CASSVGLAASTDTQYF. CDR3 bases: TGTGCCAGCAGCGTAGGGTTAGCGGCAAGCACAGATACGCAGTATTTT. Based on the CDR3 plus reference TRBV9 and TRBJ2-3, the full variable domain is DSGVTQTPKHLITATGQRVTLRCSPRSGDLSVYWYQQSLDQGLQFLIQYYNGEERAKGNILERFSAQQFPDLHSELNLSSLELGDSALYFCASSVGLAASTDTQYFGPGTRLTVL.

This sequence joins TRBV6-1 and TRBJ2-7, with 8 positions matching TRBD2. The V gene end was trimmed by 4 bases and the J gene end by 0 bases; junction bases not matched to a gene: 2. Germline values: CDR1 MNHNS, CDR2 SASEGT. The CDR3 has 14 residues. CDR3 bases: TGTGCCAGCAGTGGAGGGACTAGCTCCTACGAGCAGTACTTC. It codes for CASSGGTSSYEQYF.

CDR3 region: CASSQEGAGNGNYGYTF. CDR3 bases: TGTGCCAGCAGCCAAGAGGGGGCAGGGAATGGGAACTATGGCTACACCTTC. The genes are TRBV4-2 and TRBJ1-2, with D possibly matching TRBD1 (6 bases). CDR1 is LGHNA and CDR2 is YNFKEQ in the germline V gene. The germline V and J ends were trimmed by 0 bases and 2 bases, with 16 bases remaining between them. The CDR3 has 17 residues.

The table lists this clone with a count of one. The rearrangement links TRBV7-2 to TRBJ2-2; 7 positions match TRBD2. The CDR3 is made up of 16 amino acids. V trimming: 3 bases; J trimming: 4 bases; junction bases outside the gene matches: 8. Germline values: CDR1 SGHTA, CDR2 FQGNSA. CDR3 nucleotide sequence: TGTGCCAGCAGCTTTAGGGCTAGCGGCAGCACCGGGGAGCTGTTTTTT. Its protein product is CASSFRASGSTGELFF.

This chain joins TRBV27 and TRBJ2-1, with TRBD2 as a possible D gene (6 bases). V was trimmed by 7 bases and J by 2 bases, leaving 15 bases between them. The CDR3 loop spans 15 amino acids. The germline gives CDR1 MNHEY, CDR2 SMNVEV (reference sequence). The CDR3 nucleotides read TGTGCCAGCATGGAGGGAAGGGGTCCCTACAATGAGCAGTTCTTC. Encoded protein: CASMEGRGPYNEQFF.

The J gene is TRBJ2-7, the V gene TRBV7-2, with D perhaps matching TRBD2 (6 bases). The CDR3 sequence is 13 residues long. Trimming took off 7 bases at V and 3 bases at J, with 13 bases between the two ends. Germline values: CDR1 SGHTA, CDR2 FQGNSA. CDR3 loop: CASTEDYRYEQYF. The CDR3 nucleotides read TGTGCCAGCACCGAGGACTACCGCTACGAGCAGTACTTC.

This clone appeared a single time. The chain has TRBV6-5 and TRBJ2-7; D gene uncertain. Trimming shortened V by 0 bases and J by 1 base, and 7 bases separated the two germline ends. Germline CDR1 and CDR2: MNHEY and SVGAGI. The CDR3 spans 14 residues. CDR3 sequence reads: CASSYSWQSYEQYF. The DNA for the CDR3 is TGTGCCAGCAGTTACTCGTGGCAGTCCTACGAGCAGTACTTC.

This clone was seen a handful of times. V gene TRBV27 combines with J gene TRBJ1-5; D is ambiguous. The germline CDR1 and CDR2 sequences are MNHEY and SMNVEV (reference sequence). The CDR3 has 13 residues. Trimming cost V 2 bases and J 7 bases, with 9 bases left between them. CDR3 amino acids: CASSLKDGQPQHF. CDR3 nucleotide sequence: TGTGCCAGCAGTTTAAAGGACGGGCAGCCCCAGCATTTT.

CDR3 nucleotide sequence: TGTGCCAGCAGGGAGACAGGGGGCGCAGGTGGGGCCAACGTCCTGACTTTC. Protein sequence: CASRETGGAGGANVLTF. The V and J genes are TRBV2 and TRBJ2-6; 10 bases are a match to TRBD1. Unmatched junction bases numbered 8, after V lost 6 bases and J lost 3 bases. Per the germline V gene, CDR1 is SNHLY and CDR2 is FYNNEI. The CDR3 has 17 amino acids.

In the case of this clone: Other nucleotide sequences from this sample produce the same CDR3. The chain employs TRBV11-2 and TRBJ1-2; D is undetermined. V was cut by 6 bases and J by 2 bases, with 10 bases left in between. Germline CDR1 reads SGHAT; CDR2 reads FQNNGV. This CDR3 comprises 13 residues. As DNA, the CDR3 is TGTGCCAGCAGTCCCGACGGAAACTATGGCTACACCTTC. It translates to CASSPDGNYGYTF. The full variable domain, in which reference TRBV11-2 and TRBJ1-2 provide the parts outside the CDR3, is EAGVAQSPRYKIIEKRQSVAFWCNPISGHATLYWYQQILGQGPKLLIQFQNNGVVDDSQLPKDRFSAERLKGVDSTLKIQPAKLEDSAVYLCASSPDGNYGYTFGSGTRLTVV.

The V call is TRBV19, the J call TRBJ2-1; TRBD1 aligns across 9 bases. The germline gives CDR1 LNHDA, CDR2 SQIVND (reference sequence). The CDR3 is 16 residues long. J was trimmed by 6 bases and V by 3 bases; bases with no gene match: 9. The CDR3 DNA reads as TGTGCCAGTAGTATGAGGGGGACAGGGTATGGCAATGAGCAGTTCTTC. Translating gives CASSMRGTGYGNEQFF.

The chain links TRBV7-9 to TRBJ1-5; unclear D gene. Trimming removed 8 bases from V and 6 bases from J, with 14 bases in between. This CDR3 contains 13 residues. Germline V gene data show CDR1 as SEHNR and CDR2 as FQNEAQ (reference sequence). The CDR3 is CASGVEIGQPQHF. Written as DNA, the CDR3 is TGTGCCAGCGGGGTGGAAATAGGTCAGCCCCAGCATTTT.

The chain recombines TRBV29-1 with TRBJ2-7, with D tentatively TRBD2 (5 bases). V lost 6 bases and J 4 bases, leaving 10 bases between the germline ends. The CDR3 contains 11 residues. Germline V lookup: CDR1 SQVTM, CDR2 ANQGSEA. The CDR3: CSVRAGYEQYF. CDR3 in DNA: TGCAGCGTAAGGGCGGGTTACGAGCAGTACTTC.

Regarding this clone: Within the sample, other DNA sequences also encode this same CDR3. V and J are TRBV7-2 and TRBJ1-5; weak D call: TRBD1 (6 bases). Germline V CDR1 and CDR2: SGHTA, FQGNSA. This CDR3 has 15 amino acids. The V end was cut by 5 bases, the J end by 0 bases, with 11 bases between. The CDR3 DNA reads as TGTGCCAGCAGCCAGACAGGCTATAGCAATCAGCCCCAGCATTTT. Translating it yields CASSQTGYSNQPQHF.

This chain uses TRBV28 with TRBJ2-6; 7 bases map to TRBD1. The ends lost 4 bases at V and 2 bases at J; junction bases unmatched: 8. The CDR3 consists of 17 residues. The germline V gene encodes CDR1 MDHEN and CDR2 SYDVKM. The CDR3 loop reads CASSSRDRITGANVLTF. The CDR3 DNA is TGTGCCAGCAGTTCCCGGGACAGAATAACTGGGGCCAACGTCCTGACTTTC. Drawing the rest from reference TRBV28 and TRBJ2-6, the complete variable domain is DVKVTQSSRYLVKRTGEKVFLECVQDMDHENMFWYRQDPGLGLRLIYFSYDVKMKEKGDIPEGYSVSREKKERFSLILESASTNQTSMYLCASSSRDRITGANVLTFGAGSRLTVL.

This chain joins TRBV4-3 and TRBJ1-3; 7 bases align to TRBD1. The CDR3 sequence is 15 residues long. With 5 bases clipped from V and 4 bases from J, the junction kept 8 bases outside the gene matches. Germline-derived CDR1 and CDR2 are LGHNA and YSLEER. This chain's CDR3 is CASSYDRASGNTIYF. CDR3 coding DNA: TGCGCCAGCAGCTATGACAGGGCCTCCGGAAACACCATATATTTT.

The chain links TRBV7-8 to TRBJ2-7; D is ambiguous. In germline, CDR1 is SGHVS, CDR2 FQNEAQ. The V gene lost 5 bases and the J gene lost 5 bases, with 10 bases spanning the gap. This CDR3 comprises 12 residues. CDR3 amino acids: CASSVSSNEQYF. CDR3 coding DNA: TGTGCCAGCAGCGTCAGTAGCAACGAGCAGTACTTC.